This T cell receptor (beta chain) was documented in a study of T cells in localized non-small cell lung cancer. V shed 8 bases, J shed 2 bases, and the junction held 5 bases outside the gene matches. Germline CDR1 reads MDHEN; CDR2 reads SYDVKM. There are 13 residues in the CDR3. Comments on this clone: Its antigen remains unidentified.

Whole-study results and caveats: Longer overall survival was associated with a higher density of T cells in the blood.

Only in-frame clones appear in the TCRdb table, and some are missing; sequencing was by immunoSEQ multiplex PCR. Of 25,000 to 35,000 clones listed, 80% to 85% were seen once; the top ten hold approximately 5.7%. The sequence was obtained from a man aged 40-75 years with stage III lung adenocarcinoma. The rearrangement links TRBV28 to TRBJ1-2; 7 positions match TRBD1. The input for sequencing was peripheral blood mononuclear cells, taken before any cancer treatment. The CDR3 coding sequence is TGTGCCAGCTGGGACAGCTTGAACTATGGCTACACCTTC. The encoded protein is CASWDSLNYGYTF.